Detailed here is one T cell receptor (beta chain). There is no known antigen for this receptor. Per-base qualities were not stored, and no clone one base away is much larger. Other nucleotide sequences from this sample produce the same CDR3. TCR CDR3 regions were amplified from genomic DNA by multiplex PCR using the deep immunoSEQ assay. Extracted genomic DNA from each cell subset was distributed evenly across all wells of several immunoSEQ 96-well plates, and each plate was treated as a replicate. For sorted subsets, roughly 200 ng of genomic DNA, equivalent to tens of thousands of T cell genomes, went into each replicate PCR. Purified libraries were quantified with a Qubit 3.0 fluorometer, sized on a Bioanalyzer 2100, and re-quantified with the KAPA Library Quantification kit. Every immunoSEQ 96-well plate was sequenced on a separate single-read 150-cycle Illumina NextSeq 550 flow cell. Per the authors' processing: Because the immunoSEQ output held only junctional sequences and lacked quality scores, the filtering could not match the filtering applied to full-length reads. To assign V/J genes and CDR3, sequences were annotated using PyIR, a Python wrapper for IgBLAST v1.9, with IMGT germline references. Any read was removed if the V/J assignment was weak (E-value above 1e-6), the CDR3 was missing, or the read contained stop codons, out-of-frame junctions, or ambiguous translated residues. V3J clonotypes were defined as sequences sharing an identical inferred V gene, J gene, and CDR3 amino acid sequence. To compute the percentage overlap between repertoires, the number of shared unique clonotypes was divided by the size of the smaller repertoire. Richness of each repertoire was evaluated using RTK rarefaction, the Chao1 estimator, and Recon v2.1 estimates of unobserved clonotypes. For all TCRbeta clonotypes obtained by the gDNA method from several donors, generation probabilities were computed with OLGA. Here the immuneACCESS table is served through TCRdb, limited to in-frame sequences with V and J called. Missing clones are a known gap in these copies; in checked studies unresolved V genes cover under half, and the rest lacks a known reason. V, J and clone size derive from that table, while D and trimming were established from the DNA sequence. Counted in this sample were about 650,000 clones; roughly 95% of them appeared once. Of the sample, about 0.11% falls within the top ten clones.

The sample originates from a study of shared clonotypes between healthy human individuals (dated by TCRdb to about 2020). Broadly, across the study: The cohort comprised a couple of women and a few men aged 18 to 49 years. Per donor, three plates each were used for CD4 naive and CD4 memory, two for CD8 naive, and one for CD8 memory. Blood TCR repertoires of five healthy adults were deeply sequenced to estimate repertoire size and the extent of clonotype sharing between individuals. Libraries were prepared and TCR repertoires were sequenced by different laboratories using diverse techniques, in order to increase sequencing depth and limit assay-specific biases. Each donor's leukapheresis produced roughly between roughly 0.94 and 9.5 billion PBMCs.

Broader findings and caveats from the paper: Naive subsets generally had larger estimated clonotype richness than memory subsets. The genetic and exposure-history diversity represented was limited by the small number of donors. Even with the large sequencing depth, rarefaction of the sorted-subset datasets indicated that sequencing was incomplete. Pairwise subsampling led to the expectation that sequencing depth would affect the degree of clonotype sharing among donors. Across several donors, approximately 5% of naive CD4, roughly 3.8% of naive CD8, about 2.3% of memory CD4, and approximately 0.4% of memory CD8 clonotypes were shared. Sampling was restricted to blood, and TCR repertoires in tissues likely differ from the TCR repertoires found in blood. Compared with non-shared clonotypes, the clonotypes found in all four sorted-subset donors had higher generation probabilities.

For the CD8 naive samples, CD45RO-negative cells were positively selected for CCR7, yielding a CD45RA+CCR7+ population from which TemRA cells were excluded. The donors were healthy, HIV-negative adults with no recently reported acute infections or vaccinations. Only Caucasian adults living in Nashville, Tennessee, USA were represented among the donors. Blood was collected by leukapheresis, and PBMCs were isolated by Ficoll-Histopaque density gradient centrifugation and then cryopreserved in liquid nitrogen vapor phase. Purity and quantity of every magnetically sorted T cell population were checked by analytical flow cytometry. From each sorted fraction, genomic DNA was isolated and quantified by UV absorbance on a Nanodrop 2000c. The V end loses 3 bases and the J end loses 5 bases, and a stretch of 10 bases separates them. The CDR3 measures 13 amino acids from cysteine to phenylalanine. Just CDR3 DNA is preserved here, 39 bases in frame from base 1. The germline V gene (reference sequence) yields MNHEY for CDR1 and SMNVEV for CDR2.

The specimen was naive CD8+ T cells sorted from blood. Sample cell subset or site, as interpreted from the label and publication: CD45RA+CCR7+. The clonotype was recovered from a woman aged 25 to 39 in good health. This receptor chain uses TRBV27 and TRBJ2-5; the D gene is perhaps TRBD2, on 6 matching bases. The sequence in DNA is TGTGCCAGCAGTTTTGGAGGGCTCGAGACCCAGTACTTC. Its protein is CASSFGGLETQYF.